This record concerns one TCR beta chain sequence. This sample is drawn from a study of blood T cell repertoires in COVID-19. About the study: Sites across the United States, Italy and Spain contributed samples from acute and convalescent COVID-19.

The assay was immunoSEQ multiplex PCR, and TCRdb's table has in-frame clones only and misses some. The sample holds 140,000 to 150,000 clones, roughly 89% seen once. The CDR3 totals 13 residues. V lost 3 bases, J lost 8 bases, and 11 bases lay in between. Germline V gene sequence: CDR1 SGHNT, CDR2 YYREEE (reference sequence). This clonotype was sampled from a man aged 60 to 75 with active or convalescent COVID-19. Material: peripheral blood. V gene TRBV5-4 combines with J gene TRBJ1-4; D possibly corresponds to TRBD1 (6 bases). As DNA, the CDR3 is TGTGCCAGCAGCTACGGGACAAGAGAAAAACTGTTTTTT. It is translated as CASSYGTREKLFF.